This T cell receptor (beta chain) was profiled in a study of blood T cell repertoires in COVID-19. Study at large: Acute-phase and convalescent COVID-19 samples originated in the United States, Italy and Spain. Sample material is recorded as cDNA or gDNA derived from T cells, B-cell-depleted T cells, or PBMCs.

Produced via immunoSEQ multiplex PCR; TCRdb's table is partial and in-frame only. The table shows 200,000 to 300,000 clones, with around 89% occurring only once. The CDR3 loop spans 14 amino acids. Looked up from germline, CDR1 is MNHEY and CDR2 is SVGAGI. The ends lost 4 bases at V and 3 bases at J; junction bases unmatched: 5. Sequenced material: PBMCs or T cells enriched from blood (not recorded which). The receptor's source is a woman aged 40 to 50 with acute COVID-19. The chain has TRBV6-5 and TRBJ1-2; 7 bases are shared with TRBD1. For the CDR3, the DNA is TGTGCCAGCAGTTCAGGGGGAACGGACTATGGCTACACCTTC. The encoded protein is CASSSGGTDYGYTF.